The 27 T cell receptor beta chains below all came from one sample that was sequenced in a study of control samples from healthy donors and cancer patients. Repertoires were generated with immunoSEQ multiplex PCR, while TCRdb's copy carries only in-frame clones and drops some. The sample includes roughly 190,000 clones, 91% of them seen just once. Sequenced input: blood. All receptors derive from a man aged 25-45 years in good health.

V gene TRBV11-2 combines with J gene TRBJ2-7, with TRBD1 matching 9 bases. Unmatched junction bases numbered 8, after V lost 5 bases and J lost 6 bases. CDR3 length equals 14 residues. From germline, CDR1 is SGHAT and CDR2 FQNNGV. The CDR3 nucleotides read TGTGCCAGCAGCCTAACTGGGACAGGGTTCGAGCAGTACTTC. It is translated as CASSLTGTGFEQYF.

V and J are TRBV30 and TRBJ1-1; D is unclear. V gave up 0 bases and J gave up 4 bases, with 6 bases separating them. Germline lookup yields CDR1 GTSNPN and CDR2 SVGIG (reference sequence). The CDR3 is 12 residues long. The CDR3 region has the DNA TGTGCCTGGAGTGTACTTACCACTGAAGCTTTCTTT. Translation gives CAWSVLTTEAFF.

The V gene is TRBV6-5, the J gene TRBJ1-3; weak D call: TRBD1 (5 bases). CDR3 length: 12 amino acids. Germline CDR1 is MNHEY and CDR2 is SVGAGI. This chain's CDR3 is CASGSAGNTIYF. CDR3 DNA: TGTGCTTCAGGGTCAGCGGGAAACACCATATATTTT.

As DNA, the CDR3 is TGTGCCAGCAGCTTAACGGCTAGCGGGAGCTACGAGCAGTACTTC. Residues: CASSLTASGSYEQYF. This chain connects TRBV7-6 to TRBJ2-7, with 10 bases identical to TRBD2. Germline V gene sequence: CDR1 SGHVS, CDR2 FNYEAQ. This CDR3 spans 15 amino acids. The J segment lost 3 bases and the V segment lost 2 bases, leaving 4 bases of the junction unmatched.

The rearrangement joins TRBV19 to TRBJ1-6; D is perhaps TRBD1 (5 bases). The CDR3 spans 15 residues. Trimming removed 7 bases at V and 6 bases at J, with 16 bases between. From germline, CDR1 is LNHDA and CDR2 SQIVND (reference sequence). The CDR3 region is CASKQGLLINSPLHF. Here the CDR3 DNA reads TGTGCCAGTAAGCAGGGACTATTGATTAATTCACCCCTCCACTTT.

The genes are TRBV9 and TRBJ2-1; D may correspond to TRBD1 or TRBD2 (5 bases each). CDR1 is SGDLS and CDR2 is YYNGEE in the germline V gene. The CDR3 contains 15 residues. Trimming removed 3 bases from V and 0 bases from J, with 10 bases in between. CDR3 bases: TGTGCCAGCAGCGGCGAGGGGAGCTCCTACAATGAGCAGTTCTTC. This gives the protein CASSGEGSSYNEQFF. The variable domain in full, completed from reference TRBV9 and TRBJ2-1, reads DSGVTQTPKHLITATGQRVTLRCSPRSGDLSVYWYQQSLDQGLQFLIQYYNGEERAKGNILERFSAQQFPDLHSELNLSSLELGDSALYFCASSGEGSSYNEQFFGPGTRLTVL.

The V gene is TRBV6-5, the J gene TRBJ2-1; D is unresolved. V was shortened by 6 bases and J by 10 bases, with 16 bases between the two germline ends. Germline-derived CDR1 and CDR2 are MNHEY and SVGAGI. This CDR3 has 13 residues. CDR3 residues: CASRDIVVYEQFF. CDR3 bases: TGTGCCAGCAGAGATATAGTGGTTTACGAGCAGTTCTTC.

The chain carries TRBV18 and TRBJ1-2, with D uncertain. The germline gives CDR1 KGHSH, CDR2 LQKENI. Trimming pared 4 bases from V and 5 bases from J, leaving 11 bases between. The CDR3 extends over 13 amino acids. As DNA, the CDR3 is TGTGCCAGCTCACTCGGTTCGGGTTATGGCTACACCTTC. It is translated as CASSLGSGYGYTF.

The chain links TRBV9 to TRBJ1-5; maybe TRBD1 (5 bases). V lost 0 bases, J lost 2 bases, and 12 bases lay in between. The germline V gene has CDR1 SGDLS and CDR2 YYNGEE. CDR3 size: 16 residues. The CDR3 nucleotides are TGTGCCAGCAGCGTAGGGGTCGGGGCCGGCAATCAGCCCCAGCATTTT. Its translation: CASSVGVGAGNQPQHF.

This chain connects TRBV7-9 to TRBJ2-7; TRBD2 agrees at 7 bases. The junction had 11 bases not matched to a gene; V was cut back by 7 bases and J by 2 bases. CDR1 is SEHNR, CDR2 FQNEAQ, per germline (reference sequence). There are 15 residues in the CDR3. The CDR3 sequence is CASTPKAGWAYEQYF. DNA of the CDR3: TGTGCCAGCACCCCTAAAGCGGGGTGGGCCTACGAGCAGTACTTC.

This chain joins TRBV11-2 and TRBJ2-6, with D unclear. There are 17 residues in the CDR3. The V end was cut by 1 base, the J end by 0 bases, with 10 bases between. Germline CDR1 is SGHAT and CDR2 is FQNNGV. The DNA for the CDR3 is TGTGCCAGCAGCTTAGTTGGGCTAAGCTCTGGGGCCAACGTCCTGACTTTC. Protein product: CASSLVGLSSGANVLTF.

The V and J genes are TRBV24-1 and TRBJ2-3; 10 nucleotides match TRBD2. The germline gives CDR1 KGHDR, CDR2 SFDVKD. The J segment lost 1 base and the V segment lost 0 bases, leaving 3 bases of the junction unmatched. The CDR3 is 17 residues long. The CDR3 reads CATSDLSSGGGTDTQYF. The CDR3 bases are TGTGCCACCAGTGATTTGTCTAGCGGGGGTGGCACAGATACGCAGTATTTT.

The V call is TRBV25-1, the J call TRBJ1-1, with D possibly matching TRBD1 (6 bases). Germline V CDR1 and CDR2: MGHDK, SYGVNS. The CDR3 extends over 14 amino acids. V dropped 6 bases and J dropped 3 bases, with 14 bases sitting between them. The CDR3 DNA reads TGTGCCAGCAGACACAGGGTGGGTCACACTGAAGCTTTCTTT. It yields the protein CASRHRVGHTEAFF.

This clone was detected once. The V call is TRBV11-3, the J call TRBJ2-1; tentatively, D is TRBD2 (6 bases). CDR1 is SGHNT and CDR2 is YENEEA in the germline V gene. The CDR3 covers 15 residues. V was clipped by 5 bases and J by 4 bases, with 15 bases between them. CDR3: CASSKRLGDYNEQFF. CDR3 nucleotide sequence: TGTGCCAGCAGCAAGAGACTAGGGGATTACAATGAGCAGTTCTTC.

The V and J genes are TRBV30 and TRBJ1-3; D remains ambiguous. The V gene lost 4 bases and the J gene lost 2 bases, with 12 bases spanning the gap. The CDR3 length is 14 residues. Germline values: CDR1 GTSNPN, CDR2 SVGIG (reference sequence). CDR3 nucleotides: TGTGCCTGGACTCCGCCAGGTGCTGGAAACACCATATATTTT. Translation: CAWTPPGAGNTIYF.

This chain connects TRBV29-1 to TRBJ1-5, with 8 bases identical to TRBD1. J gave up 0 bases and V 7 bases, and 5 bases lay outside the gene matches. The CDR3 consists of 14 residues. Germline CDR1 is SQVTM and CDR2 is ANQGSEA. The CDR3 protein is CSAWTGLSNQPQHF. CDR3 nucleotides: TGCAGCGCATGGACAGGGCTTAGCAATCAGCCCCAGCATTTT.

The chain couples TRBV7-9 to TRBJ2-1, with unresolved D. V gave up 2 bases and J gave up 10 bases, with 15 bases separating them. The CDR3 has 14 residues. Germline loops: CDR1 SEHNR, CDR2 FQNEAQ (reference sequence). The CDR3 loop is CASSLYGQPEEQFF. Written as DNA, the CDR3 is TGTGCCAGCAGCTTATACGGCCAACCCGAAGAGCAGTTCTTC.

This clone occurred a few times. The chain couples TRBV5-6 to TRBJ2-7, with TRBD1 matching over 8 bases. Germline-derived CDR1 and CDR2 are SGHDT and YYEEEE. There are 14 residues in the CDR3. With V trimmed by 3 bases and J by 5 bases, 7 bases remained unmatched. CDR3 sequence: CASSSKSGGHEQYF. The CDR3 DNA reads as TGTGCCAGCAGCTCTAAGTCAGGGGGCCACGAGCAGTACTTC. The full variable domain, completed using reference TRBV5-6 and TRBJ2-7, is DAGVTQSPTHLIKTRGQQVTLRCSPKSGHDTVSWYQQALGQGPQFIFQYYEEEERQRGNFPDRFSGHQFPNYSSELNVNALLLGDSALYLCASSSKSGGHEQYFGPGTRLTVT.

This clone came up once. CDR3 nucleotides: TGTGCCACCCGGTCAGCCTCGAACACTGAAGCTTTCTTT. Translating it yields CATRSASNTEAFF. This chain uses TRBV6-6 with TRBJ1-1; the D is unclear. V was cut by 10 bases and J by 1 base, with 13 bases left in between. The CDR3 runs to 13 residues. Per the germline V gene, CDR1 is MNHNY and CDR2 is SVGAGI (reference sequence).

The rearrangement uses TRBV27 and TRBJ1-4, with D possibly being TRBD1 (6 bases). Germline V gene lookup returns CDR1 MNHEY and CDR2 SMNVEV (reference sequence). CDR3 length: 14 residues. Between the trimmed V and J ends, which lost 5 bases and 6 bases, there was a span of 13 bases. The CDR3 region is CASSRREGDEKLFF. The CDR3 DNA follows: TGTGCCAGCAGTAGAAGAGAGGGGGATGAAAAACTGTTTTTT.

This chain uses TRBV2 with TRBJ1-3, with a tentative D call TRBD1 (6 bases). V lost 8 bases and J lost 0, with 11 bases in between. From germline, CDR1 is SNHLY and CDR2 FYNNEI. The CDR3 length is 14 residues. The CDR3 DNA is TGTGCCAGCCGGGACACCTTCTCTGGAAACACCATATATTTT. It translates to CASRDTFSGNTIYF.

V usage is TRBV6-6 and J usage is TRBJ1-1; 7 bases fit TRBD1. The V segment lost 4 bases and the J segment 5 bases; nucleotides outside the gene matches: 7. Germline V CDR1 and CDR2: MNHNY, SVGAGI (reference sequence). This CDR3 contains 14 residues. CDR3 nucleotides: TGTGCCAGCAGTTCGGGACAGCTAGAGACTGAAGCTTTCTTT. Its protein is CASSSGQLETEAFF.

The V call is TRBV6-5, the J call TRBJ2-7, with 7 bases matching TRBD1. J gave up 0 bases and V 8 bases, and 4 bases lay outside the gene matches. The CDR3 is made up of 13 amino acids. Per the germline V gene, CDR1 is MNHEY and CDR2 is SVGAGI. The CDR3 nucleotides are TGTGCCAGCCGACGGGACAGCTCCTACGAGCAGTACTTC. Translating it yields CASRRDSSYEQYF.

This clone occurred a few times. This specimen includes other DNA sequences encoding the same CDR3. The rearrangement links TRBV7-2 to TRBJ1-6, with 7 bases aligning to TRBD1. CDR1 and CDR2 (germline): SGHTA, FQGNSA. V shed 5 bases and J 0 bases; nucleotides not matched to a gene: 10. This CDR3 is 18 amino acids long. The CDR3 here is CASSLEGQLSSYNSPLHF. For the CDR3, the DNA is TGTGCCAGCAGCCTAGAGGGACAGTTGAGCTCCTATAATTCACCCCTCCACTTT.

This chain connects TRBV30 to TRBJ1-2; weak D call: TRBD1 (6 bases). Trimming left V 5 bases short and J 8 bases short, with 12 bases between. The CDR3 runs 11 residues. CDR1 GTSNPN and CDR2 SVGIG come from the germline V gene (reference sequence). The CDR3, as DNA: TGTGCCTGGCACAGGGCCGGGGGCTACACCTTC. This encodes CAWHRAGGYTF. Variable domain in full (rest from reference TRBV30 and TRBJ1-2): SQTIHQWPATLVQPVGSPLSLECTVEGTSNPNLYWYRQAAGRGLQLLFYSVGIGQISSEVPQNLSASRPQDRQFILSSKKLLLSDSGFYLCAWHRAGGYTFGSGTRLTVV.

CDR3 coding DNA: TGTGCCAGCAGCACACTAACACGTGAGGGATGGACTGAAGCTTTCTTT. Protein product: CASSTLTREGWTEAFF. This chain connects TRBV5-5 to TRBJ1-1; D call uncertain. CDR1 SGHKS and CDR2 YYEKEE come from the germline V gene (reference sequence). The CDR3 sequence is 16 residues long. Trimming took 4 bases from V and 5 from J, leaving 21 bases between them.

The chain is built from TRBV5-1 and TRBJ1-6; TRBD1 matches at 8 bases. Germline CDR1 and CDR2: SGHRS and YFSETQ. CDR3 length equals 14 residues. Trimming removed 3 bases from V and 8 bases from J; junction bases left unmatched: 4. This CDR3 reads CASSWTGLYSPLHF. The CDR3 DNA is TGCGCCAGCAGCTGGACAGGGTTATATTCACCCCTCCACTTT.